What follows are 20 T cell receptor beta chains derived from one specimen sequenced in a study of cytomegalovirus exposure and HLA in healthy donors. 60 Vbeta and 13 Jbeta primers were used in PCR. Here immunoSEQ multiplex PCR was the method, and the copy in TCRdb shows in-frame clones only, minus some. The data show some 180,000 clones, approximately 80% seen once. Material: PBMCs. The receptors derive from a man aged 18 to 29 in good health and CMV-seronegative.

The chain uses TRBV5-1 and TRBJ2-7, with a tentative D call TRBD2 (5 bases). V was pared by 0 bases and J by 1 base, with 8 bases between. The CDR3 extends over 14 amino acids. Germline V gene lookup returns CDR1 SGHRS and CDR2 YFSETQ. The CDR3 loop is CASSLARESYEQYF. CDR3 bases: TGCGCCAGCAGCTTGGCTAGGGAGTCCTACGAGCAGTACTTC.

The chain uses TRBV19 and TRBJ2-7, with TRBD1 matching over 11 bases. With 3 bases clipped from V and 2 bases from J, the junction kept 0 bases outside the gene matches. This CDR3 comprises 14 residues. Germline V gives CDR1 LNHDA, CDR2 SQIVND (reference sequence). CDR3 coding DNA: TGTGCCAGTAGTATGGGACAGGGGGCCTACGAGCAGTACTTC. Its protein product is CASSMGQGAYEQYF. Using reference TRBV19 and TRBJ2-7 for the parts outside the CDR3, the full variable domain is DGGITQSPKYLFRKEGQNVTLSCEQNLNHDAMYWYRQDPGQGLRLIYYSQIVNDFQKGDIAEGYSVSREKKESFPLTVTSAQKNPTAFYLCASSMGQGAYEQYFGPGTRLTVT.

This chain connects TRBV5-8 to TRBJ1-1, with TRBD1 identical over 9 bases. V gave up 4 bases and J gave up 11 bases; unmatched junction bases: 9. The CDR3 has 13 amino acids. The germline V gene encodes CDR1 SGHTS and CDR2 YDEGEE. CDR3 DNA sequence: TGTGCCAGCAGCCTGGACAGGGGCGGGTTTGCTTTCTTT. Residues: CASSLDRGGFAFF.

V and J are TRBV7-2 and TRBJ1-2; 8 bases agree with TRBD1. This CDR3 comprises 15 residues. V lost 2 bases, J lost 4 bases, and 6 bases stayed unmatched. Per the germline V gene, CDR1 is SGHTA and CDR2 is FQGNSA. The CDR3 nucleotides read TGTGCCAGCAGCTTACCCGGACAGGGCCTCTATGGCTACACCTTC. Translation: CASSLPGQGLYGYTF.

The CDR3 spells CAISAPGLFNEQFF. The CDR3 region has the DNA TGTGCCATCAGCGCCCCGGGACTGTTCAATGAGCAGTTCTTC. This chain uses TRBV10-3 with TRBJ2-1, with TRBD2 as a possible D gene (6 bases). The V end lost 6 bases, the J end lost 6 bases, and 15 bases lay between the germline ends. The germline V gene has CDR1 ENHRY and CDR2 SYGVKD. The CDR3 spans 14 residues.

This chain connects TRBV25-1 to TRBJ2-1; 7 positions agree with TRBD2. With V trimmed by 7 bases and J by 8 bases, 17 bases remained unmatched. The germline gives CDR1 MGHDK, CDR2 SYGVNS. There are 16 residues in the CDR3. The chain's CDR3 is CASTRGETSIRDEQFF. The CDR3 bases are TGTGCCAGCACCCGGGGGGAGACTAGTATACGGGATGAGCAGTTCTTC.

V gene TRBV7-9 combines with J gene TRBJ1-1, with unresolved D. The CDR3 extends over 12 amino acids. CDR1 SEHNR and CDR2 FQNEAQ come from the germline V gene (reference sequence). The ends were cut back, 3 bases at V and 7 bases at J, with 9 bases in the middle. This CDR3 reads CASSFSRYEAFF. In nucleotides, the CDR3 is TGTGCCAGCAGCTTCTCACGGTATGAAGCTTTCTTT. The whole variable domain, remainder taken from reference TRBV7-9 and TRBJ1-1, is DTGVSQNPRHKITKRGQNVTFRCDPISEHNRLYWYRQTLGQGPEFLTYFQNEAQLEKSRLLSDRFSAERPKGSFSTLEIQRTEQGDSAMYLCASSFSRYEAFFGQGTRLTVV.

This clone occurred a few times. V and J are TRBV19 and TRBJ2-3, with D possibly matching TRBD1 (6 bases). Between the trimmed V and J ends, which lost 7 bases and 4 bases, there was a span of 15 bases. Germline V CDR1 and CDR2: LNHDA, SQIVND (reference sequence). CDR3 length equals 14 residues. In nucleotides, the CDR3 is TGTGCCAGTAAGGGGGAGAGGTTGGCAGATACGCAGTATTTT. Translating gives CASKGERLADTQYF.

Only a few counts were recorded for this clone. CDR3 residues: CASSLDGGWDGYTF. The CDR3 DNA follows: TGTGCCAGCAGCTTAGACGGGGGTTGGGATGGCTACACCTTC. This chain connects TRBV11-2 to TRBJ1-2; maybe TRBD1 (5 bases). This CDR3 has 14 amino acids. CDR1 and CDR2 (germline): SGHAT, FQNNGV. V dropped 0 bases and J dropped 6 bases, with 11 bases sitting between them.

The V gene is TRBV27, the J gene TRBJ2-1; 11 bases agree with TRBD1. This CDR3 comprises 16 residues. CDR1 MNHEY and CDR2 SMNVEV come from the germline V gene (reference sequence). V lost 4 bases, J lost 8 bases, and 10 bases stayed unmatched. The CDR3 sequence is CASSSSWDRGDDEQFF. The CDR3 coding sequence is TGTGCCAGCAGTTCATCTTGGGACAGGGGGGACGATGAGCAGTTCTTC.

The rearrangement links TRBV6-6 to TRBJ1-5; possibly TRBD1 for D (6 bases). The V end lost 6 bases, the J end lost 9 bases, and 18 bases lay between the germline ends. Germline loops: CDR1 MNHNY, CDR2 SVGAGI (reference sequence). The CDR3 length is 14 residues. This chain's CDR3 is CASRQGQGTRPQHF. The CDR3 nucleotides are TGTGCCAGCAGGCAGGGCCAGGGGACGCGGCCCCAGCATTTT.

This sequence joins TRBV7-3 and TRBJ2-2; 8 bases are shared with TRBD1. The germline gives CDR1 SGHTA, CDR2 FQGTGA. The CDR3 is made up of 15 amino acids. V shed 5 bases, J shed 4 bases, and the junction held 6 bases outside the gene matches. CDR3 region: CASSARDRSTGELFF. CDR3 nucleotides: TGTGCCAGCAGCGCCCGGGACAGGTCCACCGGGGAGCTGTTTTTT.

The chain combines TRBV9 with TRBJ2-5; D is ambiguous. Trimming took off 2 bases at V and 3 bases at J, with 14 bases between the two ends. CDR1 is SGDLS, CDR2 YYNGEE, per germline. The CDR3 extends over 15 amino acids. The CDR3 loop is CASSVQSHPKETQYF. The CDR3 DNA reads as TGTGCCAGCAGCGTCCAGTCACACCCCAAAGAGACCCAGTACTTC.

J is TRBJ2-3 and V is TRBV7-2, with TRBD1 as a possible D gene (5 bases). Trimming took off 5 bases at V and 4 bases at J, with 22 bases between the two ends. Germline V gene data show CDR1 as SGHTA and CDR2 as FQGNSA. The CDR3 has 17 residues. CDR3 protein: CASSEQLGFRVADTQYF. DNA of the CDR3: TGTGCCAGCAGCGAGCAGTTGGGGTTCAGGGTTGCAGATACGCAGTATTTT.

V usage is TRBV5-1 and J usage is TRBJ2-7; D ambiguous. Germline CDR1 reads SGHRS; CDR2 reads YFSETQ. V was pared by 0 bases and J by 0 bases, with 7 bases between. The CDR3 totals 14 residues. CDR3 region: CASSLAPRSYEQYF. CDR3 bases: TGCGCCAGCAGCTTGGCCCCCCGCTCCTACGAGCAGTACTTC.

The chain is built from TRBV5-4 and TRBJ2-7; 7 positions agree with TRBD1. The CDR3 consists of 18 residues. Trimming took 0 bases from V and 1 from J; bases not matched to a gene: 13. The germline gives CDR1 SGHNT, CDR2 YYREEE (reference sequence). CDR3 DNA sequence: TGTGCCAGCAGCTTGGAGGGGGACAGCCTACCTTCTTCCTACGAGCAGTACTTC. Protein: CASSLEGDSLPSSYEQYF.

The chain couples TRBV29-1 to TRBJ2-5; 10 bases are a match to TRBD1. Near its end, the DNA agrees better with TRBJ2-7, so the J call may be wrong. Germline V CDR1 and CDR2: SQVTM, ANQGSEA. The length of the CDR3 is 14 residues. The CDR3 is CSAPRDRGVYEQYF. Written as DNA, the CDR3 is TGCAGCGCCCCCCGGGACAGGGGAGTTTACGAGCAGTACTTC.

This chain uses TRBV7-9 with TRBJ2-5; possibly TRBD1 for D (6 bases). Trimming cost V 3 bases and J 5 bases, with 10 bases left between them. Germline CDR1 is SEHNR and CDR2 is FQNEAQ (reference sequence). CDR3 length equals 13 residues. The CDR3 region has the DNA TGTGCCAGCAGCTTGGGGGCGGCGGAGACCCAGTACTTC. Translating it yields CASSLGAAETQYF.

The rearrangement links TRBV11-1 to TRBJ2-7; 7 bases are a match to TRBD2. From germline, CDR1 is SGHAT and CDR2 FQDESV (reference sequence). V gave up 5 bases and J gave up 1 base; unmatched junction bases: 14. CDR3 length: 17 residues. The CDR3 DNA is TGTGCCAGCAGCCCCCCCCGCGGGAGTGGAGTGTCCTACGAGCAGTACTTC. Its translation is CASSPPRGSGVSYEQYF.

The chain employs TRBV27 and TRBJ1-2; 8 bases agree with TRBD1. Trimming at V came to 7 bases and at J to 1 base, leaving 5 bases not matched to a gene. Germline V gives CDR1 MNHEY, CDR2 SMNVEV (reference sequence). This CDR3 region has 14 residues. The CDR3 spells CASNHRGNNYGYTF. The CDR3 nucleotides read TGTGCCAGCAACCACAGGGGGAATAACTATGGCTACACCTTC.